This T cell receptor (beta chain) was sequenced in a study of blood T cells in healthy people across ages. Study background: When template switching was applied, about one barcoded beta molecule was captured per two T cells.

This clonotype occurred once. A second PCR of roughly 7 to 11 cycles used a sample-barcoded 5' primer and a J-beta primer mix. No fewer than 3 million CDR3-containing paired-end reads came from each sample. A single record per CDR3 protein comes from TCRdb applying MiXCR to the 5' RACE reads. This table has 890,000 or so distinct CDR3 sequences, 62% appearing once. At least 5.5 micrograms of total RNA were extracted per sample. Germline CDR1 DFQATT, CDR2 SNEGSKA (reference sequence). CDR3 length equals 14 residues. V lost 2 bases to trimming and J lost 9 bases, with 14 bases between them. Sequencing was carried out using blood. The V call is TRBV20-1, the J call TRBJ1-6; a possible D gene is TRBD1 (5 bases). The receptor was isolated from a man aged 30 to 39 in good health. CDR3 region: CSARSGTWTSPLHF. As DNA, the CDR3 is TGCAGTGCTAGAAGCGGGACCTGGACTTCACCCCTCCACTTT.